One T cell receptor beta chain is described in this entry. Measured with immunoSEQ multiplex PCR; TCRdb has only the in-frame clones, and not every one. The data contain about 270,000 clones, about 83% of them seen just once; the ten biggest clones take up over 8.5%. The sample originates from a study of blood T cell repertoires in COVID-19. This clonotype was obtained from a woman in her 50s who had recovered from COVID-19. Sequencing used peripheral blood.

The CDR3 loop reads CASAWTGTNEKLFF. The CDR3 DNA is TGTGCCAGCGCCTGGACAGGGACTAATGAAAAACTGTTTTTT. The chain couples TRBV28 to TRBJ1-4; 8 bases align to TRBD1. This CDR3 is 14 amino acids long. The germline CDR1 and CDR2 sequences are MDHEN and SYDVKM. J lost 2 bases, V lost 8 bases, and 4 bases had no gene match.